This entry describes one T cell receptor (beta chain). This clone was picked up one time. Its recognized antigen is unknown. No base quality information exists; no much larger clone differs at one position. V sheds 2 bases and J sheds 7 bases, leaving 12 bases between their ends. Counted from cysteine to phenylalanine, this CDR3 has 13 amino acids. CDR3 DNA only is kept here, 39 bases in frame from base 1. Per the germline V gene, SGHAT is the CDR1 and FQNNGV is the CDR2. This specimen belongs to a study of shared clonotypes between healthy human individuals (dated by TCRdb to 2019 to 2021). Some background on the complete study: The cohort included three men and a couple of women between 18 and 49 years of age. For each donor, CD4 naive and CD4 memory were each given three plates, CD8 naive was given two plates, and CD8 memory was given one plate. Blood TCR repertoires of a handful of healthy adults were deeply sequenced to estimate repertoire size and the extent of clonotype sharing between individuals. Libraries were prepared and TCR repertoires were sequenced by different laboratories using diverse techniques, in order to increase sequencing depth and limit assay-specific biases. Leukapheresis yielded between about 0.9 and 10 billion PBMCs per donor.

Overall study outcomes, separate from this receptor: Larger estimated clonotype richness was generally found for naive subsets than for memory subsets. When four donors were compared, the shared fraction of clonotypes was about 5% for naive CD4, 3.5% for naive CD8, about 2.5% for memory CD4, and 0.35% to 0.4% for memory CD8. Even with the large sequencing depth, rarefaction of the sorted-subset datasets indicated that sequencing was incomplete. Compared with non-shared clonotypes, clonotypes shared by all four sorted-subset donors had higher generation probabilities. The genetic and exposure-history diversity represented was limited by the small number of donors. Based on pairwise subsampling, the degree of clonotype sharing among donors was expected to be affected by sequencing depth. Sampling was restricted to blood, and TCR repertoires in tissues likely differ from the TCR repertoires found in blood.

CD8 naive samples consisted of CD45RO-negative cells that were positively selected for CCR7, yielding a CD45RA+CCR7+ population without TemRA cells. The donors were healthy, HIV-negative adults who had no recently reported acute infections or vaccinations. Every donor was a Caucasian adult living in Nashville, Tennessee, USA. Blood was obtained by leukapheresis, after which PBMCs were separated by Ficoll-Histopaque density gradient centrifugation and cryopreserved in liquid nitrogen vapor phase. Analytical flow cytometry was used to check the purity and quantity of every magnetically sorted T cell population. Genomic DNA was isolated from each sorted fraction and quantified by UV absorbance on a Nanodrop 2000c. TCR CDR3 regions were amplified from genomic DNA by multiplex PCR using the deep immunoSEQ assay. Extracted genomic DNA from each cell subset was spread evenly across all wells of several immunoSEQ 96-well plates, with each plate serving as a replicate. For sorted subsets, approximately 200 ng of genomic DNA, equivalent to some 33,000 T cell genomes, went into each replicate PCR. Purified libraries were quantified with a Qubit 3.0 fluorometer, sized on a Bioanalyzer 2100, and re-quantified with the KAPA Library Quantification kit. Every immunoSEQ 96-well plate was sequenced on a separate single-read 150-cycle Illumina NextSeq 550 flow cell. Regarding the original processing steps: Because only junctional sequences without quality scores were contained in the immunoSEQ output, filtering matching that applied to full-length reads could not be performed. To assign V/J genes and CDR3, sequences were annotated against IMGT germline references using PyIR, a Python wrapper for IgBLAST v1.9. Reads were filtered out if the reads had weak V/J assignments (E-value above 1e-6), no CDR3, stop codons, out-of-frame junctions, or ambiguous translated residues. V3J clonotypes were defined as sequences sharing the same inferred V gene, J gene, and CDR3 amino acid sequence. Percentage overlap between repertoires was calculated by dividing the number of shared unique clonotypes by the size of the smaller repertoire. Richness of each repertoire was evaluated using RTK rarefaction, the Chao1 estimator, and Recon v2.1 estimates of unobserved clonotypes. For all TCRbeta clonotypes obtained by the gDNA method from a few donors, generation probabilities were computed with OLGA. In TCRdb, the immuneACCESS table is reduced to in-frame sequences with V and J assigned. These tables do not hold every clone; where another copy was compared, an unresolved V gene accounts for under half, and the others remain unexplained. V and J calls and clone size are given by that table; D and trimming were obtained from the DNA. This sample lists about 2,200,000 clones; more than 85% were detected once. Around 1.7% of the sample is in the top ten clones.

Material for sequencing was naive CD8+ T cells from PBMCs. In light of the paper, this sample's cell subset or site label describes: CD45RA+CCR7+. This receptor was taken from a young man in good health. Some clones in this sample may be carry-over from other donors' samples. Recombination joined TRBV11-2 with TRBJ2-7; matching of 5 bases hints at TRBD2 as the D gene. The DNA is TGTGCCAGCAGCTTATGGGCTAGCAATGAGCAGTACTTC. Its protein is CASSLWASNEQYF.